The 19 T cell receptor beta chains given below trace back to one sample, sequenced in a study of blood T cell repertoires in COVID-19. Libraries were prepared by immunoSEQ multiplex PCR; TCRdb keeps only in-frame clonotypes and omits some of them. The top ten clones hold 3.5% of a sample with more than 95,000 clones, around nine tenths of them seen once. Sequencing was carried out using peripheral blood. These receptors were collected from a human donor in a cohort sampled during active COVID-19.

The sample holds a few counts of this clone. The genes are TRBV7-2 and TRBJ2-7; D unclear. Trimming stripped 0 bases from V and 2 bases from J, with 5 bases between. Looked up from germline, CDR1 is SGHTA and CDR2 is FQGNSA. This CDR3 has 13 amino acids. The CDR3 sequence: CASSLASTYEQYF. Written as DNA, the CDR3 is TGTGCCAGCAGCTTAGCGTCAACCTACGAGCAGTACTTC.

This chain links TRBV11-2 with TRBJ2-2; D ambiguous. CDR1 is SGHAT and CDR2 is FQNNGV in the germline V gene. The CDR3 contains 16 residues. Between the trimmed V and J ends, which lost 0 bases and 3 bases, there was a span of 11 bases. The CDR3 bases are TGTGCCAGCAGCTTAGATAGCCGGTCCTACACCGGGGAGCTGTTTTTT. Residues: CASSLDSRSYTGELFF.

The table lists this clone with a few counts. The chain recombines TRBV5-1 with TRBJ2-5; D is uncertain. This CDR3 has 14 residues. Germline lookup yields CDR1 SGHRS and CDR2 YFSETQ. Trimming pared 1 base from V and 2 bases from J, leaving 9 bases between. The CDR3 DNA reads TGCGCCAGCAGCTTGAATGCAGGTCAAGAGACCCAGTACTTC. Translation: CASSLNAGQETQYF.

This clone was counted between two and nine times. The J gene is TRBJ1-5, the V gene TRBV5-8, with 10 nucleotides matching TRBD1. This CDR3 spans 16 amino acids. Germline V CDR1 and CDR2: SGHTS, YDEGEE. After removal of 4 bases from V and 1 base from J, the junction contained 5 bases not matched to a gene. The CDR3 DNA is TGTGCCAGCAGCCGTGACAGGGGGCGAAGCAATCAGCCCCAGCATTTT. It is translated as CASSRDRGRSNQPQHF.

The rearrangement joins TRBV7-9 to TRBJ1-4; TRBD1 is a possible D gene (6 bases). The CDR3 is 15 amino acids. Germline V CDR1 and CDR2: SEHNR, FQNEAQ (reference sequence). Deletions cut 0 bases from V and 3 bases from J, with 8 bases between. The CDR3 nucleotides are TGTGCCAGCAGCTTAGCACAGGGACCTAATGAAAAACTGTTTTTT. Its protein product is CASSLAQGPNEKLFF.

This sequence joins TRBV19 and TRBJ1-2; D possibly corresponds to TRBD1 (6 bases). Trimming removed 4 bases from V and 6 bases from J, with 12 bases in between. Per germline, CDR1 LNHDA and CDR2 SQIVND (reference sequence). The CDR3 runs to 13 residues. CDR3 loop: CASSKGGENGYTF. The CDR3 DNA follows: TGTGCCAGTAGTAAAGGGGGAGAGAATGGCTACACCTTC.

The chain recombines TRBV6-5 with TRBJ1-2; TRBD1 agrees at 8 bases. Germline CDR1 is MNHEY and CDR2 is SVGAGI. V lost 7 bases and J lost 6; bases outside the gene matches: 13. CDR3 length: 15 amino acids. The CDR3 region is CASTLNADRAHGYTF. The CDR3 DNA follows: TGTGCCAGCACCCTAAACGCGGACAGGGCGCATGGCTACACCTTC.

In this sample, this clone turned up once. The chain joins TRBV28 to TRBJ2-7; D might be TRBD1 (5 bases). The CDR3 is made up of 15 amino acids. V dropped 6 bases and J dropped 7 bases, with 22 bases sitting between them. CDR1 and CDR2 (germline): MDHEN, SYDVKM. CDR3 DNA: TGTGCCAGCAGCCGGGCAAGTGGGCCTTCAGGGGAGCAGTACTTC. Protein: CASSRASGPSGEQYF.

V gene TRBV19 combines with J gene TRBJ1-2; weak D call: TRBD1 (5 bases). The CDR3 consists of 13 residues. The V end lost 10 bases, the J end lost 4 bases, and 16 bases lay between the germline ends. Germline V gene lookup returns CDR1 LNHDA and CDR2 SQIVND (reference sequence). The CDR3 protein is CATLSGGVYGYTF. In DNA form, the CDR3 reads TGTGCCACTCTCTCGGGGGGAGTCTATGGCTACACCTTC. The full variable domain, its missing parts supplied by reference TRBV19 and TRBJ1-2, is DGGITQSPKYLFRKEGQNVTLSCEQNLNHDAMYWYRQDPGQGLRLIYYSQIVNDFQKGDIAEGYSVSREKKESFPLTVTSAQKNPTAFYLCATLSGGVYGYTFGSGTRLTVV.

This clone was found a few times. In DNA, the CDR3 is TGTGCCAGCAGCCCGGGACAGGGCGTCTATGGCTACACCTTC. Translating it yields CASSPGQGVYGYTF. This chain uses TRBV6-5 with TRBJ1-2; TRBD1 aligns across 9 bases. The germline V gene encodes CDR1 MNHEY and CDR2 SVGAGI. The CDR3 runs 14 residues. Germline trimming cut 6 bases from V and 4 bases from J; bases unmatched to any gene: 6.

The chain employs TRBV7-8 and TRBJ2-1; TRBD2 matches 7 bases. Germline CDR1 reads SGHVS; CDR2 reads FQNEAQ. This CDR3 is built from 16 residues. Losses at the gene ends were 1 base for V and 0 bases for J; bases not matched to a gene: 3. CDR3 region: CASSLGGGGSYNEQFF. The DNA of the CDR3 is TGTGCCAGCAGCTTAGGGGGCGGGGGCTCCTACAATGAGCAGTTCTTC.

V gene TRBV9 combines with J gene TRBJ2-2, with a weak D call TRBD1 (5 bases). The germline V and J ends were trimmed by 0 bases and 4 bases, with 13 bases remaining between them. The CDR3 totals 16 residues. Germline CDR1 reads SGDLS; CDR2 reads YYNGEE. CDR3 sequence: CASSVEAWGGTGELFF. The CDR3 region has the DNA TGTGCCAGCAGCGTAGAGGCATGGGGCGGCACCGGGGAGCTGTTTTTT.

J is TRBJ1-5 and V is TRBV5-8, with 10 positions matching TRBD1. CDR3 length: 15 residues. CDR1 is SGHTS and CDR2 is YDEGEE in the germline V gene. Trimming removed 2 bases from V and 6 bases from J; junction bases left unmatched: 5. DNA for the CDR3: TGTGCCAGCAGCTTTGAGACAGGGGGCGGTCAGCCCCAGCATTTT. Translating gives CASSFETGGGQPQHF.

The sample holds one count of this clone. The chain uses TRBV5-4 and TRBJ2-3, with a weak D call TRBD2 (5 bases). V lost 0 bases and J lost 0, with 14 bases in between. Per the germline V gene, CDR1 is SGHNT and CDR2 is YYREEE (reference sequence). The CDR3 extends over 17 amino acids. In DNA, the CDR3 is TGTGCCAGCAGCTTGGCCTTTTACCGGGGAAGCACAGATACGCAGTATTTT. Its translation is CASSLAFYRGSTDTQYF.

This chain uses TRBV7-3 with TRBJ2-1, with TRBD1 matching 9 bases. J lost 3 bases, V lost 0 bases, and 6 bases had no gene match. This CDR3 contains 17 residues. CDR1 is SGHTA, CDR2 FQGTGA, per germline. The CDR3 here is CASSLTRWTGDYNEQFF. CDR3 bases: TGTGCCAGCAGCTTAACTCGTTGGACAGGGGACTACAATGAGCAGTTCTTC.

V is TRBV5-4 and J is TRBJ2-7; 12 bases map to TRBD2. Germline assignment: CDR1 SGHNT and CDR2 YYREEE (reference sequence). V gave up 4 bases and J gave up 2 bases; unmatched junction bases: 4. The CDR3 is made up of 15 amino acids. This CDR3 reads CASSIRTSGAYEQYF. CDR3 bases: TGTGCCAGCAGCATACGGACTAGCGGGGCCTACGAGCAGTACTTC.

This chain uses TRBV3-1 (or the pseudogene TRBV3-2) with TRBJ2-1; 11 nucleotides match TRBD2. Per germline, CDR1 LGHDT and CDR2 YNNKEL (reference sequence). The CDR3 loop spans 16 amino acids. V lost 1 base, J lost 5 bases, and 4 bases stayed unmatched. CDR3 residues: CASSQAGTSGHNEQFF. CDR3 sequence (DNA): TGTGCCAGCAGCCAAGCCGGGACTAGCGGCCACAATGAGCAGTTCTTC.

In nucleotides, the CDR3 is TGCGCCAGCAGTTCGGGACAGGGTTCTGGGGCCAACGTCCTGACTTTC. Translating it yields CASSSGQGSGANVLTF. The J gene is TRBJ2-6, the V gene TRBV10-1; 9 positions agree with TRBD1. V shed 5 bases, J shed 1 base, and the junction held 3 bases outside the gene matches. Germline V gene lookup returns CDR1 WNHNN and CDR2 SYGVQD (reference sequence). This CDR3 spans 16 amino acids.

J is TRBJ2-7 and V is TRBV5-4; D ambiguous. V was trimmed by 0 bases and J by 3 bases, leaving 7 bases between them. Germline CDR1 SGHNT, CDR2 YYREEE (reference sequence). The length of the CDR3 is 13 residues. In nucleotides, the CDR3 is TGTGCCAGCAGCTTGGGAGCCTTCTACGAGCAGTACTTC. Its translation is CASSLGAFYEQYF.